This T cell receptor beta chain was sequenced for a study of cytomegalovirus exposure and HLA in healthy donors. A multiplex PCR was run with 60 Vbeta primers and 13 Jbeta primers. TCRdb's table, derived via immunoSEQ multiplex PCR, lists solely in-frame clones and lacks some. The sample records roughly 160,000 clones, around 80% being singletons. The CDR3 is 14 amino acids. Germline V CDR1 and CDR2: LNHDA, SQIVND (reference sequence). V lost 3 bases and J 3 bases, leaving 8 bases between the germline ends. General study points: In a later analysis, most CMV-associated TCR beta chains appeared HLA-restricted.

About this clone itself: The antigen is unknown.

The chain recombines TRBV19 with TRBJ1-4; possible D gene TRBD1, 5 bases. This receptor was identified in a male donor in good health and CMV-seropositive. The specimen sequenced was PBMCs. The chain's CDR3 is CASSMQGANEKLFF. CDR3 DNA sequence: TGTGCCAGTAGTATGCAGGGCGCTAATGAAAAACTGTTTTTT.